This TCR beta chain emerged from a study of sequential checkpoint blockade in melanoma. Produced via immunoSEQ multiplex PCR; TCRdb's table is partial and in-frame only. Of over 9,500 clones in the sample, around two thirds are singletons; the top ten hold around a fifth. There are 16 residues in the CDR3. Germline CDR1 is PRHDT and CDR2 is FYEKMQ (reference sequence). The V end was cut by 5 bases, the J end by 0 bases, with 14 bases between. This sample's treatment: randomized to nivolumab then ipilimumab (arm A) or the reverse (arm B). None of the patients previously received DNA-damaging chemotherapy. Sorted cells were live CD3+CD8+, lacking CD19 and CD56, from PBMCs.

The TCR was taken from a human donor with melanoma. The sequenced sample was CD8+ T cells sorted from blood (inferred from file names), obtained from a patient given nivolumab and ipilimumab in sequence. The chain combines TRBV13 with TRBJ1-5, with D possibly being TRBD1 (5 bases). This CDR3 is CASSRNRQNSNQPQHF. In DNA, the CDR3 is TGTGCCAGCAGCCGAAATCGACAGAATAGCAATCAGCCCCAGCATTTT.